This T cell receptor (beta chain) was sequenced during a study of a mutant IDH1 vaccine in newly diagnosed glioma. The wider study: Across weeks 1, 3, 5, 7, 11, 15, 19 and 23, patients received a vaccination each time, eight in all. Commencement of vaccination occurred 4-6 weeks following radiotherapy alone, or concurrently with temozolomide cycles. Most patients had received both radiotherapy and temozolomide, the prior options being radiotherapy, temozolomide, or both.

Indicated time point: week 23, last vaccination. In every dose of vaccine, 300 ug of mutant IDH1 20-mer peptide was given alongside topical imiquimod. TCRdb's copy holds only in-frame clones and misses some; the assay was immunoSEQ multiplex PCR. This table holds about 54,000 clones, over 80% found once. About this clone: What it recognizes is unknown.

The CDR3 covers 12 residues. The V end lost 2 bases, the J end lost 7 bases, and 6 bases lay between the germline ends. Germline-derived CDR1 and CDR2 are SGHTA and FQGNSA. This specimen was PBMCs, taken from a glioma patient whose treatment included an IDH1 peptide vaccine. The TCR originated in a man in his forties or fifties with glioma. V and J are TRBV7-2 and TRBJ1-5; D is perhaps TRBD1 (5 bases). The CDR3 bases are TGTGCCAGCAGCTTACAGGGACAGCCCCAGCATTTT. Its translation: CASSLQGQPQHF.